The following is a TCR beta chain sequence with its context. Its antigen is not identified. There are 14 residues in the CDR3. The V gene end was trimmed by 7 bases and the J gene end by 3 bases; junction bases not matched to a gene: 5. In germline, CDR1 is LNHNV, CDR2 YYDKDF (reference sequence). Splitting the CD4+ cells yielded a CD45RA+ naive subset and a CD45RA-negative memory subset. Several immunoSEQ plates held equal portions of the genomic DNA taken from each subset. The repertoire was sequenced with immunoSEQ multiplex PCR; TCRdb's copy has only in-frame clones and lacks some. The sample contains roughly 530,000 clones, 95% to 97% of which appear only once. The data originate from a study of shared clonotypes between healthy human individuals. Study conclusions and caveats: Naive subsets generally had larger estimated richness than memory subsets.

The chain is built from TRBV15 and TRBJ2-3; 9 positions match TRBD2. Sequenced material: naive CD4+ T cells sorted from blood. Described subset: CD45RA+ positively selected. The receptor comes from a young woman in good health. Written as DNA, the CDR3 is TGTGCCACCACTAGCGGGATTCTTACAGATACGCAGTATTTT. Amino acids: CATTSGILTDTQYF.